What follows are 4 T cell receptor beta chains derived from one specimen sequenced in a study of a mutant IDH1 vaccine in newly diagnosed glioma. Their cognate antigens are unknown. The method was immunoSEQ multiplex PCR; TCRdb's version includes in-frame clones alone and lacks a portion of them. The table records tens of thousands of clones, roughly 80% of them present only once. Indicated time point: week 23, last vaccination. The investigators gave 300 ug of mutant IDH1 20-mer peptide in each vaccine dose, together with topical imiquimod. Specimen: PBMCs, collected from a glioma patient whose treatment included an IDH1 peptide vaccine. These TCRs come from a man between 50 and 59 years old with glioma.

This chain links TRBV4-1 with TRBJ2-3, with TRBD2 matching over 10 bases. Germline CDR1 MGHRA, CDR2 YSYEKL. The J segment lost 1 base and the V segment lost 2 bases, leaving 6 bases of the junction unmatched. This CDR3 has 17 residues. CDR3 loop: CASSQTASGGGTDTQYF. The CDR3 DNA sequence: TGCGCCAGCAGCCAAACCGCTAGCGGGGGTGGCACAGATACGCAGTATTTT.

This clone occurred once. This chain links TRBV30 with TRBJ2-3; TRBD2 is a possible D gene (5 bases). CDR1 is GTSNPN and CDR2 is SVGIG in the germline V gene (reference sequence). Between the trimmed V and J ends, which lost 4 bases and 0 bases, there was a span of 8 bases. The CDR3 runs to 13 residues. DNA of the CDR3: TGTGCCTGGACGAGAGGGAGCACAGATACGCAGTATTTT. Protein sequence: CAWTRGSTDTQYF.

CDR3 in DNA: TGCGCCAGCAGCGCCGGGCCAAGGGATGAAAAACTGTTTTTT. It yields the protein CASSAGPRDEKLFF. The chain combines TRBV5-1 with TRBJ1-4; no reliable D call. The CDR3 is 14 residues long. CDR1 and CDR2 from the germline V gene are SGHRS and YFSETQ. V was clipped by 4 bases and J by 6 bases, with 13 bases between them. Together with reference TRBV5-1 and TRBJ1-4, the CDR3 gives the full variable domain: KAGVTQTPRYLIKTRGQQVTLSCSPISGHRSVSWYQQTPGQGLQFLFEYFSETQRNKGNFPGRFSGRQFSNSRSEMNVSTLELGDSALYLCASSAGPRDEKLFFGSGTQLSVL.

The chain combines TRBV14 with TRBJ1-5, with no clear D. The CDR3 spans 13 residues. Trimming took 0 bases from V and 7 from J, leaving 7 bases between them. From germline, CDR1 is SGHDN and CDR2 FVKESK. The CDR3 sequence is CASSQDPRQPQHF. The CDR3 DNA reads TGTGCCAGCAGCCAAGATCCACGACAGCCCCAGCATTTT.